These 5 T cell receptor beta chains came from one sample sequenced in a study of T cells in Graves' hyperthyroidism and ophthalmopathy. It was RNA transcripts that yielded the amplified TCR beta CDR3 regions. A first-round RT-PCR of the TCR CDR3 used the HTBI primer set. One entry per CDR3 protein, called by TCRdb with MiXCR from the multiplex PCR reads. This table has about 400,000 distinct CDR3 sequences, roughly 15% appearing once. Source material: blood. All receptors derive from a woman aged 25-40 years with Graves' ophthalmopathy.

The rearrangement uses TRBV19 and TRBJ1-5, with a weak D call TRBD1 (6 bases). From germline, CDR1 is LNHDA and CDR2 SQIVND (reference sequence). V was shortened by 3 bases and J by 5 bases, with 14 bases between the two germline ends. The CDR3 is 15 residues long. CDR3 nucleotides: TGTGCCAGTAGTATTCAGGGGTGGGGGGATCAGCCCCAGCATTTT. Amino acid sequence: CASSIQGWGDQPQHF. The full variable domain, rest sourced from reference TRBV19 and TRBJ1-5, is DGGITQSPKYLFRKEGQNVTLSCEQNLNHDAMYWYRQDPGQGLRLIYYSQIVNDFQKGDIAEGYSVSREKKESFPLTVTSAQKNPTAFYLCASSIQGWGDQPQHFGDGTRLSIL.

This clonotype was counted at least ten times. This chain uses TRBV11-3 with TRBJ2-3, with TRBD2 identical over 10 bases. The V segment lost 5 bases and the J segment 3 bases; nucleotides outside the gene matches: 8. The CDR3 is made up of 16 amino acids. CDR1 and CDR2 (germline): SGHNT, YENEEA. The CDR3: CASSRSGTSATDTQYF. The CDR3 DNA sequence: TGTGCCAGCAGCCGATCGGGGACTAGCGCTACAGATACGCAGTATTTT.

This clonotype showed up many times. The rearrangement joins TRBV11-2 to TRBJ2-2; 8 bases are a match to TRBD2. The germline gives CDR1 SGHAT, CDR2 FQNNGV. The CDR3 runs 16 residues. Germline trimming cut 5 bases from V and 2 bases from J; bases unmatched to any gene: 7. CDR3: CASSPPGLENTGELFF. CDR3 bases: TGTGCCAGCAGCCCGCCGGGACTAGAAAACACCGGGGAGCTGTTTTTT.

J is TRBJ1-6 and V is TRBV10-3, with D perhaps TRBD1 (6 bases). Trimming cost V 4 bases and J 0 bases, with 10 bases left between them. The germline V gene encodes CDR1 ENHRY and CDR2 SYGVKD. This CDR3 spans 16 amino acids. CDR3 residues: CAISAGASSYNSPLHF. For the CDR3, the DNA is TGTGCCATCAGTGCAGGGGCCAGCTCCTATAATTCACCCCTCCACTTT.

This clonotype has at least ten counts. The chain employs TRBV2 and TRBJ2-5; 8 positions match TRBD2. Germline V gives CDR1 SNHLY, CDR2 FYNNEI. There are 15 residues in the CDR3. With 3 bases clipped from V and 5 bases from J, the junction kept 8 bases outside the gene matches. The DNA of the CDR3 is TGTGCCAGCAGTGAGGTGGCGGGGGGCACGGAGACCCAGTACTTC. Its protein is CASSEVAGGTETQYF. Full variable domain (outside the CDR3, taken from reference TRBV2 and TRBJ2-5): EPEVTQTPSHQVTQMGQEVILRCVPISNHLYFYWYRQILGQKVEFLVSFYNNEISEKSEIFDDQFSVERPDGSNFTLKIRSTKLEDSAMYFCASSEVAGGTETQYFGPGTRLLVL.